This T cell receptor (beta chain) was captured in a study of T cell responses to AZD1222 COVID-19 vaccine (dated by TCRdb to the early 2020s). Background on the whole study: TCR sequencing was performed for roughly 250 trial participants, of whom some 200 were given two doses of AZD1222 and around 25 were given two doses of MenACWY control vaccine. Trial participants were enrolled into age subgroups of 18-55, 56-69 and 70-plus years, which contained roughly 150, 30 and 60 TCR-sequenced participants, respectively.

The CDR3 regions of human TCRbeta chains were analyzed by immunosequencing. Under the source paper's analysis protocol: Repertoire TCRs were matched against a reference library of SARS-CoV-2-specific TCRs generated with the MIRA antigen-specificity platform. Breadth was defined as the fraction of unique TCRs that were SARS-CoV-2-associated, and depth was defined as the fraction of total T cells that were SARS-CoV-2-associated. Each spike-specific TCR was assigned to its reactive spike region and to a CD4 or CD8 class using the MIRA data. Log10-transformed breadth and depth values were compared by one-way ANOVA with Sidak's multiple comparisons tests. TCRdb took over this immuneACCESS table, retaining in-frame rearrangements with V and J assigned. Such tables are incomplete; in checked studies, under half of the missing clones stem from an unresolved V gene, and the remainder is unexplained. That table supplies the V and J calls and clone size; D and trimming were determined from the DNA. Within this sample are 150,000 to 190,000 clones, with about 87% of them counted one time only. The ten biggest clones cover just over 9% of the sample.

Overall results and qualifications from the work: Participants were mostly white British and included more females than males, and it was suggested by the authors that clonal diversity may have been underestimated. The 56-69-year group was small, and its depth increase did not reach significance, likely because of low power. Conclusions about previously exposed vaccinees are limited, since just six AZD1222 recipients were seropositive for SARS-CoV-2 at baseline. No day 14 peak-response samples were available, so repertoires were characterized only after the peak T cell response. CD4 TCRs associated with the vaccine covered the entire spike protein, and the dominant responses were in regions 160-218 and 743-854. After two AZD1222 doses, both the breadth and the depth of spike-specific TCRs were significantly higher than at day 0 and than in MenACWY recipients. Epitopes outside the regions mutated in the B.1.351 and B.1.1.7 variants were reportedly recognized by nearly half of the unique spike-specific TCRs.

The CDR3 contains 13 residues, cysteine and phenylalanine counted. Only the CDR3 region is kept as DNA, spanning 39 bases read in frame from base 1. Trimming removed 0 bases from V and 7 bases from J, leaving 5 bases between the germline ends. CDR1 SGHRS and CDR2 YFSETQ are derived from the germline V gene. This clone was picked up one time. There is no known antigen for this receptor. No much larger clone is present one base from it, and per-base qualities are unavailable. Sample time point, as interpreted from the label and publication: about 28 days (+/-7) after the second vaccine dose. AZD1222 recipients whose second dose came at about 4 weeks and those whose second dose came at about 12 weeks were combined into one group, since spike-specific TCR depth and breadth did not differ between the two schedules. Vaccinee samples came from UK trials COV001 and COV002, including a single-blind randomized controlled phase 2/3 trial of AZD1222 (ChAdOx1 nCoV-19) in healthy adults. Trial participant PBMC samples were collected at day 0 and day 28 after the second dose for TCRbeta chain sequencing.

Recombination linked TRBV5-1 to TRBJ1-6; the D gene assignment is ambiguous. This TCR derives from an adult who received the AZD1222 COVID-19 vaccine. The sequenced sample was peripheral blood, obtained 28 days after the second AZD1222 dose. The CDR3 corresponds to CASSLEGNSPLHF. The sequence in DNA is TGCGCCAGCAGCTTGGAAGGGAATTCACCCCTCCACTTT.